This T cell receptor (beta chain) is drawn from a study of blood T cell repertoires in COVID-19. Authors' methods: Estimation of nucleated cell counts relied on the amplification of reference gene primers. Assay used: immunoSEQ multiplex PCR; TCRdb lists only in-frame clones, some missing. V, J and clone size were drawn from that table, and D and trimming were deduced from the DNA. The sample shows approximately 210,000 clones, around 76% of them seen only once. The V gene lost 4 bases and the J gene lost 6 bases, with 8 bases spanning the gap. This CDR3 has 12 amino acids. Per germline, CDR1 KGHDR and CDR2 SFDVKD. Grouping used clinical history reported by participants in a survey and questionnaire.

The V and J genes are TRBV24-1 and TRBJ1-1, with D unresolved. Sequencing was carried out using PBMCs or T cells enriched from blood (not recorded which). The clonotype originates from a woman aged 45-60 years with acute COVID-19. As DNA, the CDR3 is TGTGCCACCAGTGAGTCCGGGGCTGAAGCTTTCTTT. Its translation is CATSESGAEAFF.